These 17 T cell receptor beta chains were sequenced from one sample in a study of shared clonotypes between healthy human individuals. CD45RO-negative, CCR7-selected cells formed the naive CD8 fraction, which excluded terminally differentiated effector memory CD45RA+ cells. Sequencing used immunoSEQ multiplex PCR; TCRdb keeps in-frame clones, though not all of them. The sample has approximately 2,200,000 clones, just over 90% seen once. Sequencing was done on a sample of naive CD8+ T cells from PBMCs. The receptors were sampled from a man between 18 and 29 years old in good health. Some clones in this sample may be carry-over from other donors' samples.

V usage is TRBV28 and J usage is TRBJ2-3; 10 nucleotides line up with TRBD2. The CDR3 contains 14 residues. After removal of 5 bases from V and 5 bases from J, the junction contained 4 bases not matched to a gene. Germline CDR1 MDHEN, CDR2 SYDVKM. Here the CDR3 DNA reads TGTGCCAGCAGTCTAGCGGGAGAGGGAGATACGCAGTATTTT. Residues: CASSLAGEGDTQYF.

As concerns this clone: Other nucleotide sequences from this sample produce the same CDR3. DNA for the CDR3: TGTGCCAGCAGCGGGGGAGGGAGCACTGAAGCTTTCTTT. It specifies CASSGGGSTEAFF. The chain joins TRBV9 to TRBJ1-1; D gene ambiguous. V lost 3 bases and J 4 bases, leaving 10 bases between the germline ends. This CDR3 contains 13 residues. Germline V CDR1 and CDR2: SGDLS, YYNGEE.

The J gene is TRBJ1-2, the V gene TRBV5-4; D unresolved. The germline V and J ends were trimmed by 3 bases and 5 bases, with 11 bases remaining between them. This CDR3 has 13 residues. CDR1 and CDR2 from the germline V gene are SGHNT and YYREEE (reference sequence). As DNA, the CDR3 is TGTGCCAGCAGCTCTACCCCGCCTTATGGCTACACCTTC. It codes for CASSSTPPYGYTF. The variable domain in full, with the rest retrieved from reference TRBV5-4 and TRBJ1-2, is ETGVTQSPTHLIKTRGQQVTLRCSSQSGHNTVSWYQQALGQGPQFIFQYYREEENGRGNFPPRFSGLQFPNYSSELNVNALELDDSALYLCASSSTPPYGYTFGSGTRLTVV.

The chain carries TRBV29-1 and TRBJ2-1, with D unresolved. CDR1 SQVTM and CDR2 ANQGSEA come from the germline V gene. V was shortened by 7 bases and J by 7 bases, with 14 bases between the two germline ends. The length of the CDR3 is 12 residues. CDR3 sequence reads: CSAMMLENEQFF. The CDR3 DNA follows: TGCAGCGCGATGATGCTGGAAAATGAGCAGTTCTTC.

The chain recombines TRBV9 with TRBJ1-3, with D tentatively TRBD1 (6 bases). Between the trimmed V and J ends, which lost 0 bases and 2 bases, there was a span of 15 bases. Germline V CDR1 and CDR2: SGDLS, YYNGEE. CDR3 length equals 17 residues. The CDR3 here is CASSVVPGARAGNTIYF. In DNA, the CDR3 is TGTGCCAGCAGCGTAGTTCCGGGGGCGAGGGCTGGAAACACCATATATTTT.

V is TRBV7-3 and J is TRBJ2-3, with 11 bases fitting TRBD2. The CDR3 is 17 residues long. Looked up from germline, CDR1 is SGHTA and CDR2 is FQGTGA. V shed 3 bases, J shed 0 bases, and the junction held 5 bases outside the gene matches. CDR3 protein: CASSLTGLAGSTDTQYF. CDR3 in DNA: TGTGCCAGCAGCTTGACCGGACTAGCGGGTAGCACAGATACGCAGTATTTT.

V gene TRBV6-1 combines with J gene TRBJ2-7, with D unresolved. The V end was cut by 2 bases, the J end by 0 bases, with 8 bases between. Germline loops: CDR1 MNHNS, CDR2 SASEGT. This CDR3 spans 14 amino acids. The CDR3, as DNA: TGTGCCAGCAGTGAATACACGTACTCCTACGAGCAGTACTTC. This codes for CASSEYTYSYEQYF.

CDR3 sequence reads: CSARGERVNSDTQYF. In DNA form, the CDR3 reads TGCAGCGCGAGGGGGGAGCGGGTAAATTCAGATACGCAGTATTTT. The J gene is TRBJ2-3, the V gene TRBV29-1; the D call may be TRBD1 or TRBD2 (6 bases each). Germline values: CDR1 SQVTM, CDR2 ANQGSEA. V lost 7 bases and J 4 bases, leaving 21 bases between the germline ends. This CDR3 spans 15 amino acids.

The chain joins TRBV9 to TRBJ2-2; tentatively, D is TRBD1 (6 bases). The CDR3 contains 16 residues. Trimming left V 5 bases short and J 4 bases short, with 18 bases between. Germline CDR1 is SGDLS and CDR2 is YYNGEE. The CDR3 region has the DNA TGTGCCAGCAGTCATAACAGGGCGGCGGCCACCGGGGAGCTGTTTTTT. Protein sequence: CASSHNRAAATGELFF.

This chain links TRBV7-9 with TRBJ1-1; TRBD1 agrees at 9 bases. The V segment lost 5 bases and the J segment 5 bases; nucleotides outside the gene matches: 9. Germline assignment: CDR1 SEHNR and CDR2 FQNEAQ (reference sequence). The CDR3 extends over 15 amino acids. The CDR3 nucleotides are TGTGCCAGCAGCCCGGACAGGGGAGTATGGACTGAAGCTTTCTTT. Protein product: CASSPDRGVWTEAFF.

In the case of this clone: Distinct nucleotide sequences in the sample also encode this CDR3. The chain joins TRBV20-1 to TRBJ2-7; maybe TRBD1 (6 bases). The CDR3 extends over 11 amino acids. The germline V gene encodes CDR1 DFQATT and CDR2 SNEGSKA (reference sequence). Trimming pared 6 bases from V and 4 bases from J, leaving 10 bases between. CDR3 nucleotides: TGCAGTGCCCAAGGGGGTTACGAGCAGTACTTC. Protein sequence: CSAQGGYEQYF.

In regard to this clone: Other DNA sequences from this sample encode an identical CDR3 as well. The gene calls are TRBV11-2 and TRBJ2-7; 7 bases agree with TRBD2. The CDR3 runs 15 residues. With V trimmed by 1 base and J by 0 bases, 3 bases remained unmatched. The germline V gene has CDR1 SGHAT and CDR2 FQNNGV. The CDR3 here is CASSLGPGGSYEQYF. The CDR3 DNA reads as TGTGCCAGCAGCTTAGGTCCGGGGGGCTCCTACGAGCAGTACTTC.

The gene calls are TRBV7-8 and TRBJ2-7, with D hard to call. Germline CDR1 reads SGHVS; CDR2 reads FQNEAQ. CDR3 length equals 12 residues. V was cut by 6 bases and J by 3 bases, with 9 bases left in between. The CDR3 here is CASRTLSYEQYF. CDR3 nucleotides: TGTGCCAGCAGAACCCTCAGCTACGAGCAGTACTTC.

This chain connects TRBV19 to TRBJ1-2, with D perhaps matching TRBD1 (6 bases). Germline CDR1 and CDR2: LNHDA and SQIVND (reference sequence). This CDR3 comprises 17 residues. V was trimmed by 4 bases and J by 8 bases, leaving 26 bases between them. CDR3 nucleotides: TGTGCCAGTAGTACGCCCTTTGGGGGCGAGAGGTTGGACGGCTACACCTTC. Protein: CASSTPFGGERLDGYTF.

The V gene is TRBV6-1, the J gene TRBJ2-7, with D uncertain. V lost 4 bases and J 6 bases, leaving 7 bases between the germline ends. From germline, CDR1 is MNHNS and CDR2 SASEGT. The CDR3 consists of 11 residues. As DNA, the CDR3 is TGTGCCAGCAGTGTGGGTATCGAGCAGTACTTC. As protein: CASSVGIEQYF.

This chain connects TRBV28 to TRBJ2-1; perhaps D is TRBD1 or TRBD2 (5 bases each). V dropped 3 bases and J dropped 3 bases, with 27 bases sitting between them. The CDR3 loop spans 20 amino acids. The germline gives CDR1 MDHEN, CDR2 SYDVKM. The CDR3 DNA reads TGTGCCAGCAGTTTCATACAAGGGACGGCCCCGTCCTTTTTCTACAATGAGCAGTTCTTC. It yields the protein CASSFIQGTAPSFFYNEQFF.

The chain uses TRBV19 and TRBJ2-1; the D gene could be TRBD1 or TRBD2 (5 bases each). Per the germline V gene, CDR1 is LNHDA and CDR2 is SQIVND (reference sequence). Trimming removed 5 bases at V and 0 bases at J, with 8 bases between. The CDR3 extends over 14 amino acids. CDR3: CASSLGVSYNEQFF. The CDR3 nucleotides are TGTGCCAGTAGTTTGGGGGTCTCCTACAATGAGCAGTTCTTC.